The entry below describes one T cell receptor (beta chain). What it binds is not known. TCRdb analysed the 5' RACE reads with MiXCR anew, one entry per CDR3 protein. The profile shows around 530,000 distinct CDR3 sequences, about a fifth of them singletons. The sample belongs to a study of T-cell memory formation after mild COVID-19. Study-wide results and limits: The study found contracting CD4+ clones mainly in CM and EM and contracting CD8+ clones in EMRA.

CDR3 length: 12 amino acids. CDR1 and CDR2 from the germline V gene are DFQATT and SNEGSKA (reference sequence). V gave up 4 bases and J gave up 7 bases; unmatched junction bases: 3. The material sequenced was PBMCs or a T cell subset sorted from them (not recorded which). The rearrangement links TRBV20-1 to TRBJ1-2, with 10 nucleotides matching TRBD1. The receptor was isolated from an adult woman who had mild COVID-19 (a few samples of this study predate the infection). Cell type and time point are not known. CDR3 bases: TGCAGTGCTACGGGACAGGGGTTTGGCTACACCTTC. Its protein product is CSATGQGFGYTF.